Below, one T cell receptor beta chain is given with its context. The data belong to a study of cytomegalovirus exposure and HLA in healthy donors. Unmatched junction bases numbered 11, after V lost 3 bases and J lost 7 bases. The CDR3 consists of 15 residues. Germline-derived CDR1 and CDR2 are LGHNA and YNFKEQ. This PCR relied on a set of 60 Vbeta primers and 13 Jbeta primers. Assay: immunoSEQ multiplex PCR; the TCRdb copy retains only in-frame clones and omits some. Found here are 180,000 or so clones, 77% of them singletons; the top ten hold less than 1.5%. Sequencing used PBMCs. The rearrangement uses TRBV4-2 and TRBJ1-2; 7 positions agree with TRBD1. This clonotype originated in a man between 18 and 35 years old in good health and CMV-seronegative. The CDR3 sequence: CASSQVEGGKGGYTF. The DNA for the CDR3 is TGTGCCAGCAGCCAGGTAGAAGGGGGCAAGGGTGGCTACACCTTC.